Listed below are T cell receptor beta chains from one sample, sequenced in a study of a mutant IDH1 vaccine in newly diagnosed glioma. Profiled with immunoSEQ multiplex PCR; TCRdb holds only in-frame clones, not every one. The sample consists of tens of thousands of clones, about 78% of them appearing once. No antigen has been identified for these receptors. The starting material was PBMCs, obtained from a glioma patient whose treatment included an IDH1 peptide vaccine. The origin of the receptors is a woman in her forties with glioma. Some clones in this sample may be carry-over from other donors' samples. CDR3s include the opening cysteine and the closing phenylalanine or tryptophan. The D gene is left open where the match is weak. Clone size is shown for a subset of rows, as once, few, many or a class of expanded clone.

D: NA
J: TRBJ1-1
V: TRBV6-1
size: once
CDR3: CASSEWQGLGNTEAFF
DNA: TGTGCCAGCAGTGAATGGCAGGGTTTGGGGAACACTGAAGCTTTCTTT

D: NA
J: TRBJ2-7
V: TRBV18
size: NA
CDR3: CASSPRWGDEQYF
DNA: TGTGCCAGCTCACCCCGATGGGGGGACGAGCAGTACTTC

D: NA
J: TRBJ1-2
V: TRBV29-1
size: few
CDR3: CSFAWDYGYTF
DNA: TGCAGCTTTGCCTGGGACTATGGCTACACCTTC

D: TRBD1
J: TRBJ1-4
V: TRBV5-6
size: NA
CDR3: CASSSTGGVPEKLFF
DNA: TGTGCCAGCAGCTCGACAGGGGGCGTCCCCGAAAAACTGTTTTTT

D: TRBD1
J: TRBJ1-1
V: TRBV29-1
size: NA
CDR3: CSVENWTGGMIAEAFF
DNA: TGCAGCGTTGAAAATTGGACAGGGGGCATGATCGCTGAAGCTTTCTTT

D: TRBD2
J: TRBJ2-1
V: TRBV27
size: NA
CDR3: CASSLPQLATSYNEQFF
DNA: TGTGCCAGCAGTTTACCCCAACTAGCGACCTCCTACAATGAGCAGTTCTTC

D: NA
J: TRBJ1-5
V: TRBV27
size: NA
CDR3: CASSQRGRVSNQPQHF
DNA: TGTGCCAGCAGCCAACGGGGCAGGGTTAGCAATCAGCCCCAGCATTTT

D: NA
J: TRBJ1-1
V: TRBV23-1
size: few
CDR3: CASSLEAFF
DNA: TGCGCCAGCAGTCTAGAAGCTTTCTTT

D: NA
J: TRBJ2-5
V: TRBV4-3
size: NA
CDR3: CASSPTILETQYF
DNA: TGCGCCAGCAGCCCGACCATATTAGAGACCCAGTACTTC

D: TRBD1
J: TRBJ1-1
V: TRBV10-1
size: NA
CDR3: CASSDRPGQPEAFF
DNA: TGCGCCAGCAGCGACCGACCGGGACAGCCTGAAGCTTTCTTT

D: NA
J: TRBJ1-5
V: TRBV6-5
size: NA
CDR3: CASSRTGISAPQHF
DNA: TGTGCCAGCAGTAGGACGGGGATTAGTGCGCCCCAGCATTTT

D: NA
J: TRBJ2-7
V: TRBV5-6
size: NA
CDR3: CASSSDWGAPDVEQYF
DNA: TGTGCCAGCAGCTCGGACTGGGGGGCCCCAGATGTTGAGCAGTACTTC

D: TRBD1
J: TRBJ2-2
V: TRBV5-1
size: NA
CDR3: CASSLGDRVTGELFF
DNA: TGCGCCAGCAGCTTGGGGGACAGGGTCACCGGGGAGCTGTTTTTT

D: TRBD1
J: TRBJ1-3
V: TRBV5-1
size: NA
CDR3: CASSLGDRSGNTIYF
DNA: TGCGCCAGCAGCTTGGGGGACAGATCTGGAAACACCATATATTTT

D: TRBD2
J: TRBJ2-7
V: TRBV5-1
size: NA
CDR3: CASSLFGTSGAETYEQYF
DNA: TGCGCCAGCAGCTTATTCGGGACTAGCGGGGCCGAGACCTACGAGCAGTACTTC

D: NA
J: TRBJ1-4
V: TRBV2
size: NA
CDR3: CASNGGRVEKLFF
DNA: TGTGCCAGCAACGGGGGGCGGGTCGAAAAACTGTTTTTT

D: TRBD1
J: TRBJ1-5
V: TRBV10-3
size: NA
CDR3: CAISEYRDRNQPQHF
DNA: TGTGCCATCAGTGAGTATAGGGACAGAAATCAGCCCCAGCATTTT

D: NA
J: TRBJ1-5
V: TRBV28
size: NA
CDR3: CASSLSPGPLQHF
DNA: TGTGCCAGCAGTTTGTCTCCAGGGCCCCTCCAGCATTTT

D: TRBD1
J: TRBJ1-5
V: TRBV5-4
size: NA
CDR3: CASSSGGAGQPQHF
DNA: TGTGCCAGCAGCTCAGGGGGCGCAGGGCAGCCCCAGCATTTT

D: NA
J: TRBJ2-5
V: TRBV11-3
size: few
CDR3: CASSLLAGAETQYF
DNA: TGTGCCAGCAGCTTATTGGCGGGGGCAGAGACCCAGTACTTC

D: TRBD1
J: TRBJ2-7
V: TRBV19
size: NA
CDR3: CASSGQGSYEQYF
DNA: TGTGCCAGTAGTGGACAGGGGTCCTACGAGCAGTACTTC

D: TRBD1
J: TRBJ2-5
V: TRBV5-1
size: once
CDR3: CATGTAQETQYF
DNA: TGCGCCACCGGGACAGCTCAAGAGACCCAGTACTTC

D: TRBD2
J: TRBJ2-7
V: TRBV11-2
size: NA
CDR3: CASSPETWTSLRKGYEQYF
DNA: TGTGCCAGCAGCCCCGAGACCTGGACTAGCCTCAGAAAGGGGTACGAGCAGTACTTC

D: NA
J: TRBJ1-1
V: TRBV19
size: NA
CDR3: CASSPRDPWAFF
DNA: TGTGCCAGTAGTCCCAGAGACCCGTGGGCTTTCTTT

D: TRBD2
J: TRBJ2-5
V: TRBV7-2
size: NA
CDR3: CASSPGGLAGGETQYF
DNA: TGTGCCAGCAGCCCCGGGGGTCTAGCGGGAGGAGAGACCCAGTACTTC

D: NA
J: TRBJ2-7
V: TRBV4-1
size: NA
CDR3: CASSAPNSYEQYF
DNA: TGCGCCAGCAGCGCTCCAAATTCCTACGAGCAGTACTTC

D: NA
J: TRBJ1-1
V: TRBV4-1
size: NA
CDR3: CASSLGPVTEAFF
DNA: TGCGCCAGCAGCCTGGGACCGGTCACTGAAGCTTTCTTT

D: NA
J: TRBJ1-1
V: TRBV9
size: few
CDR3: CASSVAAWGPNTEAFF
DNA: TGTGCCAGCAGCGTAGCTGCCTGGGGGCCGAACACTGAAGCTTTCTTT

D: NA
J: TRBJ1-1
V: TRBV30
size: medium-sized
CDR3: CAWNMNTEAFF
DNA: TGTGCCTGGAATATGAACACTGAAGCTTTCTTT

D: NA
J: TRBJ1-2
V: TRBV7-9
size: NA
CDR3: CASSLANSGYTF
DNA: TGTGCCAGCAGCTTAGCTAACTCTGGCTACACCTTC

D: NA
J: TRBJ2-2
V: TRBV4-3
size: few
CDR3: CASSQGVPGELFF
DNA: TGCGCCAGCAGCCAGGGAGTCCCCGGGGAGCTGTTTTTT

D: NA
J: TRBJ2-5
V: TRBV5-4
size: NA
CDR3: CASSLRTLGGETQYF
DNA: TGTGCCAGCAGCCTCCGGACTCTGGGGGGTGAGACCCAGTACTTC

D: NA
J: TRBJ2-1
V: TRBV10-3
size: NA
CDR3: CAIGPPTRNEQFF
DNA: TGTGCCATCGGGCCGCCCACTAGGAATGAGCAGTTCTTC

D: TRBD2
J: TRBJ2-5
V: TRBV14
size: few
CDR3: CASSQVPGGSWTSQETQYF
DNA: TGTGCCAGCAGCCAGGTCCCGGGGGGTTCCTGGACTTCACAAGAGACCCAGTACTTC

D: NA
J: TRBJ1-1
V: TRBV6-5
size: NA
CDR3: CASSYSKLNTEAFF
DNA: TGTGCCAGCAGTTACTCGAAACTGAACACTGAAGCTTTCTTT

D: NA
J: TRBJ1-4
V: TRBV2
size: NA
CDR3: CASTRSDASNEKLFF
DNA: TGTGCCAGCACCAGGTCCGACGCGAGTAATGAAAAACTGTTTTTT

D: NA
J: TRBJ1-1
V: TRBV19
size: NA
CDR3: CASTSMRGRLNTEAFF
DNA: TGTGCCAGTACCTCGATGAGGGGACGGCTGAACACTGAAGCTTTCTTT

D: NA
J: TRBJ1-2
V: TRBV4-3
size: NA
CDR3: CASSQGVFYTF
DNA: TGCGCCAGCAGCCAAGGCGTATTCTACACCTTC

D: NA
J: TRBJ2-7
V: TRBV23-1
size: NA
CDR3: CASSQRGFYEQYF
DNA: TGCGCCAGCAGTCAGAGAGGGTTCTACGAGCAGTACTTC

D: TRBD1
J: TRBJ2-5
V: TRBV2
size: NA
CDR3: CASGRTGVGETQYF
DNA: TGTGCCAGCGGGAGGACAGGGGTTGGAGAGACCCAGTACTTC

D: NA
J: TRBJ2-7
V: TRBV5-1
size: few
CDR3: CASSFQPRDREQYF
DNA: TGCGCCAGCAGCTTCCAACCCAGGGACCGCGAGCAGTACTTC

D: NA
J: TRBJ1-1
V: TRBV4-3
size: NA
CDR3: CASSQDPGSTEAFF
DNA: TGCGCCAGCAGCCAAGACCCGGGGAGCACTGAAGCTTTCTTT

D: NA
J: TRBJ2-5
V: TRBV27
size: once
CDR3: CASSLGGRVWYF
DNA: TGTGCCAGCAGCCTCGGGGGAAGGGTGTGGTACTTC

D: TRBD1
J: TRBJ1-4
V: TRBV5-1
size: NA
CDR3: CASSLGQGDEKLFF
DNA: TGCGCCAGCAGCTTGGGACAGGGAGACGAAAAACTGTTTTTT

D: NA
J: TRBJ1-1
V: TRBV27
size: few
CDR3: CASSFTSNTEAFF
DNA: TGTGCCAGCAGTTTTACCTCAAACACTGAAGCTTTCTTT

D: NA
J: TRBJ2-1
V: TRBV5-1
size: NA
CDR3: CASSLPDTGYNEQFF
DNA: TGCGCCAGCAGCCTCCCCGACACGGGGTACAATGAGCAGTTCTTC

D: NA
J: TRBJ1-6
V: TRBV5-5
size: NA
CDR3: CASSLDRAYNSPLHF
DNA: TGTGCCAGCAGCTTGGACAGGGCCTATAATTCACCCCTCCACTTT

D: TRBD2
J: TRBJ2-7
V: TRBV19
size: NA
CDR3: CASSSGRATSYEQYF
DNA: TGTGCCAGTAGTAGCGGGAGGGCTACATCCTACGAGCAGTACTTC

D: NA
J: TRBJ1-1
V: TRBV14
size: NA
CDR3: CASSLLAGQGTEAFF
DNA: TGTGCCAGCAGCCTGCTCGCGGGGCAGGGGACTGAAGCTTTCTTT

D: NA
J: TRBJ2-7
V: TRBV5-4
size: NA
CDR3: CASSHRESHYEQYF
DNA: TGTGCCAGCAGCCACAGGGAATCCCATTACGAGCAGTACTTC

D: TRBD1
J: TRBJ2-7
V: TRBV9
size: NA
CDR3: CASSPEDRPYEQYF
DNA: TGTGCCAGCAGCCCCGAGGACAGGCCCTACGAGCAGTACTTC

D: TRBD1
J: TRBJ2-7
V: TRBV27
size: NA
CDR3: CASRLQGTGAYEQYF
DNA: TGTGCCAGCAGATTACAAGGGACAGGGGCCTACGAGCAGTACTTC

D: TRBD1
J: TRBJ1-2
V: TRBV4-2
size: NA
CDR3: CASSQNDRGPYGYTF
DNA: TGTGCCAGCAGCCAAAATGACAGGGGGCCTTATGGCTACACCTTC

D: NA
J: TRBJ2-7
V: TRBV5-3
size: NA
CDR3: CARSLVEQYF
DNA: TGTGCCAGAAGCTTGGTCGAGCAGTACTTC

D: TRBD2
J: TRBJ2-3
V: TRBV4-3
size: NA
CDR3: CASKVSGGSTDTQYF
DNA: TGCGCCAGCAAGGTGTCGGGGGGGTCGACAGATACGCAGTATTTT

D: NA
J: TRBJ2-3
V: TRBV7-2
size: NA
CDR3: CASSLLGAIRGTQYF
DNA: TGTGCCAGCAGCCTCCTAGGGGCCATACGTGGTACGCAGTATTTT

D: TRBD1
J: TRBJ1-1
V: TRBV28
size: NA
CDR3: CASTYRGMNTEAFF
DNA: TGTGCCAGCACCTACAGGGGGATGAACACTGAAGCTTTCTTT